These 12 T cell receptor beta chains came from one sample sequenced in a study of T-cell memory formation after mild COVID-19. TCRdb re-called the 5' RACE reads with MiXCR, one entry per CDR3 protein. The top ten hold about 12% of the sample, which has about half a million distinct CDR3 sequences, 15% to 20% seen once. Sequencing used PBMCs or a T cell subset sorted from them (not recorded which). These receptor sequences come from an adult woman who had mild COVID-19 (a few samples of this study predate the infection). Cell type and time point are not known.

The chain employs TRBV4-1 and TRBJ2-3; D not resolved. Trimming stripped 2 bases from V and 2 bases from J, with 5 bases between. CDR1 and CDR2 from the germline V gene are MGHRA and YSYEKL. The CDR3 covers 13 residues. The CDR3 DNA reads as TGCGCCAGCAGCCAAAGGGACACAGATACGCAGTATTTT. It translates to CASSQRDTDTQYF.

There are a few counts of this clonotype. The chain is built from TRBV24-1 and TRBJ2-2; no definite D call. V was cut by 0 bases and J by 1 base, with 5 bases left in between. This CDR3 is 15 amino acids long. Germline loops: CDR1 KGHDR, CDR2 SFDVKD. The DNA for the CDR3 is TGTGCCACCAGTGATTTGCGGGTGAACACCGGGGAGCTGTTTTTT. This encodes CATSDLRVNTGELFF.

This clonotype was detected only once. The gene calls are TRBV6-5 and TRBJ1-4; 8 nucleotides agree with TRBD1. Germline V CDR1 and CDR2: MNHEY, SVGAGI. V shed 3 bases, J shed 4 bases, and the junction held 4 bases outside the gene matches. This CDR3 contains 15 residues. The CDR3 DNA reads as TGTGCCAGCAGTTATTCCGGACAGGGTAATGAAAAACTGTTTTTT. This sequence encodes CASSYSGQGNEKLFF.

The J gene is TRBJ1-6, the V gene TRBV7-2; TRBD1 matches at 7 bases. Germline assignment: CDR1 SGHTA and CDR2 FQGNSA. V lost 6 bases to trimming and J lost 5 bases; unmatched junction nucleotides: 7. The CDR3 is made up of 15 amino acids. CDR3 nucleotide sequence: TGTGCCAGCAGTCCGACAGGGCTAGATAATTCACCCCTCCACTTT. Its translation: CASSPTGLDNSPLHF.

This chain connects TRBV11-2 to TRBJ2-1, with 7 bases lining up with TRBD2. Germline trimming cut 3 bases from V and 4 bases from J; bases unmatched to any gene: 6. CDR1 is SGHAT and CDR2 is FQNNGV in the germline V gene. The CDR3 loop spans 15 amino acids. Here the CDR3 reads CASSFSSGNYNEQFF. The CDR3 DNA sequence: TGTGCCAGCAGCTTTTCCAGCGGGAATTACAATGAGCAGTTCTTC. The full variable domain, in which reference TRBV11-2 and TRBJ2-1 provide the parts outside the CDR3, is EAGVAQSPRYKIIEKRQSVAFWCNPISGHATLYWYQQILGQGPKLLIQFQNNGVVDDSQLPKDRFSAERLKGVDSTLKIQPAKLEDSAVYLCASSFSSGNYNEQFFGPGTRLTVL.

This clonotype was observed at least ten times. V is TRBV7-2 and J is TRBJ1-2; D is perhaps TRBD1 (6 bases). The CDR3 loop spans 13 amino acids. Germline CDR1 reads SGHTA; CDR2 reads FQGNSA. V was clipped by 3 bases and J by 6 bases, with 11 bases between them. CDR3 DNA: TGTGCCAGCAGCTTGGGGGCCACGGATGGCTACACCTTC. It codes for CASSLGATDGYTF.

This clonotype was detected many times. V is TRBV5-1 and J is TRBJ2-3; D possibly matches TRBD1 or TRBD2 (5 bases each). This CDR3 region has 15 residues. Germline V gives CDR1 SGHRS, CDR2 YFSETQ. The germline V and J ends were trimmed by 0 bases and 1 base, with 9 bases remaining between them. CDR3 DNA: TGCGCCAGCAGCTTGGGAGGGACGGGCACAGATACGCAGTATTTT. This translates into CASSLGGTGTDTQYF.

This clonotype came up once. V gene TRBV5-4 combines with J gene TRBJ2-3; D unclear. This CDR3 comprises 12 residues. Germline CDR1 and CDR2: SGHNT and YYREEE (reference sequence). The V end was cut by 4 bases, the J end by 6 bases, with 9 bases between. CDR3 DNA: TGTGCCAGCAGCCTTCAGCTGGATACGCAGTATTTT. Translated, it gives CASSLQLDTQYF.

The chain employs TRBV24-1 and TRBJ1-2; 7 bases align to TRBD1. The CDR3 loop spans 15 amino acids. CDR1 KGHDR and CDR2 SFDVKD come from the germline V gene. Germline trimming cut 4 bases from V and 4 bases from J; bases unmatched to any gene: 8. The CDR3 region is CATSDRGQAVYGYTF. DNA for the CDR3: TGTGCCACCAGTGACCGCGGACAGGCGGTCTATGGCTACACCTTC.

The rearrangement joins TRBV4-1 to TRBJ1-1; no clear D. CDR3 size: 15 residues. V dropped 1 base and J dropped 7 bases, with 16 bases sitting between them. Germline V gene lookup returns CDR1 MGHRA and CDR2 YSYEKL. CDR3 protein: CASSQVAPPGGEAFF. In nucleotides, the CDR3 is TGCGCCAGCAGCCAAGTAGCCCCCCCTGGAGGTGAAGCTTTCTTT.

This clonotype appeared many times. The J gene is TRBJ2-1, the V gene TRBV4-2; D not resolved. The CDR3 totals 13 residues. Trimming took 0 bases from V and 4 from J, leaving 4 bases between them. Germline CDR1 is LGHNA and CDR2 is YNFKEQ. This CDR3 reads CASSQEAYNEQFF. The CDR3 nucleotides are TGTGCCAGCAGCCAAGAGGCGTACAATGAGCAGTTCTTC.

The chain has TRBV9 and TRBJ2-2, with 7 nucleotides matching TRBD2. Germline trimming cut 4 bases from V and 4 bases from J; bases unmatched to any gene: 16. There are 18 residues in the CDR3. Germline CDR1 and CDR2: SGDLS and YYNGEE. The CDR3 sequence is CASSPRPGGTGGTGELFF. Here the CDR3 DNA reads TGTGCCAGCAGCCCCCGCCCCGGGGGTACGGGGGGCACCGGGGAGCTGTTTTTT.